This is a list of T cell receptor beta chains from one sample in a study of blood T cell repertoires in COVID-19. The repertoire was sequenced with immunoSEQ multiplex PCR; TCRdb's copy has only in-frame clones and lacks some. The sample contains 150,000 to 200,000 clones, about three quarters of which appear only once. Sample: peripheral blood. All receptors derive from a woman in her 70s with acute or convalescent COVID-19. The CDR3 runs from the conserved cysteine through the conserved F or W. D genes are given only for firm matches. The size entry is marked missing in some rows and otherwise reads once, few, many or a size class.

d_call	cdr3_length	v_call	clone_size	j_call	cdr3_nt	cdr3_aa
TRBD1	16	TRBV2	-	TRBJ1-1	TGTGCCAGGATGAGACCGGGACAGGTGACGAACACTGAAGCTTTCTTT	CARMRPGQVTNTEAFF
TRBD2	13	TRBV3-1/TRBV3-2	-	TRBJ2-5	TGTGCCAGCGGCGGGAGGGCGGGAGAGACCCAGTACTTC	CASGGRAGETQYF
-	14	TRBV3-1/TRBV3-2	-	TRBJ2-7	TGTGCCAGCAGCCAAGGAGCAGGTATGAACGAGCAGTACTTC	CASSQGAGMNEQYF
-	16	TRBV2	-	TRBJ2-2	TGTGCCAGCACCCCAGTACTAGGTTCTATATCCGGGGAGCTGTTTTTT	CASTPVLGSISGELFF
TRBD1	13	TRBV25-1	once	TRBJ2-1	TGTGCCAGCAGTTCGACAGGGAACAATGAGCAGTTCTTC	CASSSTGNNEQFF
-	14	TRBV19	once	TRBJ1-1	TGTGCCAGTAGCCCTCAGGTCGTGAACACTGAAGCTTTCTTT	CASSPQVVNTEAFF
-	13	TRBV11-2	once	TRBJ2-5	TGTGCCAGCAGCTTAGGCGTCCAAGAGACCCAGTACTTC	CASSLGVQETQYF
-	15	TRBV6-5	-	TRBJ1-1	TGTGCCAGCAGGAGCAAAAACTCGGGAGGGTCTGAAGCTTTCTTT	CASRSKNSGGSEAFF
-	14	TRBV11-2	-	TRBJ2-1	TGTGCCAGCAGCTTAGTCGGGAGTGCGAATGAGCAGTTCTTC	CASSLVGSANEQFF
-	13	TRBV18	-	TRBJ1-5	TGTGCCAGCTCACCAGGGAGGGATGAGCCCCAGCATTTT	CASSPGRDEPQHF
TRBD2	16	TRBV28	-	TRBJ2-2	TGTGCCAGCAGTTTTGCTAGCGGGGACCACACCGGGGAGCTGTTTTTT	CASSFASGDHTGELFF
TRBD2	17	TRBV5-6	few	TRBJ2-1	TGTGCCAGCAGCTTGGGACTAGCGGGAGGGTCGCGAAATGAGCAGTTCTTC	CASSLGLAGGSRNEQFF
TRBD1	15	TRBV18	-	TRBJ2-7	TGTGCCAGCTCAACAACCGGGACAGGAGACTACGAGCAGTACTTC	CASSTTGTGDYEQYF
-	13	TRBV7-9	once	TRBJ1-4	TGTGCCAGCAGCCCAGCGCACGGTGAAAAACTGTTTTTT	CASSPAHGEKLFF
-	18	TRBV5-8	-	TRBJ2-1	TGTGCCAGCAGCTTGGGAAGCCGGGGAATATACCACCCTAATGAGCAGTTCTTC	CASSLGSRGIYHPNEQFF
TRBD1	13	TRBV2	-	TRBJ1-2	TGTGCCAGCAGTAGAGACAGGGGTTATGGCTACACCTTC	CASSRDRGYGYTF
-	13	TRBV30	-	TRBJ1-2	TGTGCCTGGAGTACAGGATCTAACTATGGCTACACCTTC	CAWSTGSNYGYTF
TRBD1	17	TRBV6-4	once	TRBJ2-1	TGTGCCAGCAGTGACCACGCAGGGGGCAGCTCCTACAATGAGCAGTTCTTC	CASSDHAGGSSYNEQFF
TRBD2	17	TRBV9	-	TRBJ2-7	TGTGCCAGCAGCGTATCGCCCACAGCGGGATCTGGAAACGAGCAGTACTTC	CASSVSPTAGSGNEQYF
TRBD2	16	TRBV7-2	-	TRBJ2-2	TGTGCCAGCAGCTTAGATGTGACTAGCTTAACCGGGGAGCTGTTTTTT	CASSLDVTSLTGELFF
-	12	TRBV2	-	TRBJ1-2	TGTGCCAGCAGTGAGGTACATGGTGGCTACACCTTC	CASSEVHGGYTF
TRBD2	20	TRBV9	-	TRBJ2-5	TGTGCCAGCAGCGTAGACAGTGTGCGGGGACTAGCGGGAGGGAGCGGGACCCAGTACTTC	CASSVDSVRGLAGGSGTQYF
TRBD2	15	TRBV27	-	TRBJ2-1	TGTGCCAGCAGTTTATTGCTAGCGGGAACGGGTGAGCAGTTCTTC	CASSLLLAGTGEQFF
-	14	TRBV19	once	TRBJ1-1	TGTGCCAGTACCTCGCTCAGGGCAAACACTGAAGCTTTCTTT	CASTSLRANTEAFF
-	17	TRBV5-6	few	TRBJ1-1	TGTGCCAGCAGCTTGGTGGCGTTCAGATCGCGGGGCACTGAAGCTTTCTTT	CASSLVAFRSRGTEAFF
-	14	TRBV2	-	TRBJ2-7	TGTGCCAGCGGCCTAGCCTCATCGCCCTACGAGCAGTACTTC	CASGLASSPYEQYF
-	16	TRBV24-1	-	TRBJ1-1	TGTGCCACCAGTGTCTACGGGTCCACCAGCCCGTTTGAAGCTTTCTTT	CATSVYGSTSPFEAFF
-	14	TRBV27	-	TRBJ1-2	TGTGCCAGCAGTTTATCCGCCTTACGGGGAGGCTACACCTTC	CASSLSALRGGYTF
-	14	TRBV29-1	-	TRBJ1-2	TGCAGCGTTGGCGGTTTCGGGGGGGAGAATGGCTACACCTTC	CSVGGFGGENGYTF
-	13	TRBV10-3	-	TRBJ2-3	TGTGCCATCAGGGTAGGGGATGGAGATACGCAGTATTTT	CAIRVGDGDTQYF
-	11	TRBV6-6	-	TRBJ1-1	TGTGCCAGCAACAAGAACACTGAAGCTTTCTTT	CASNKNTEAFF
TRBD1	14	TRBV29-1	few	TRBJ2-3	TGCAGCGTTCGGGGGACAGGGGACACAGATACGCAGTATTTT	CSVRGTGDTDTQYF
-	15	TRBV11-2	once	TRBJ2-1	TGTGCCAGCAGGAATCAGCTAGGGAGCTGGCATGAGCAGTTCTTC	CASRNQLGSWHEQFF
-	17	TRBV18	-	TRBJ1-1	TGTGCCAGCTCCCCCCGAGGGCCAGAGGGGGTTGATACTGAAGCTTTCTTT	CASSPRGPEGVDTEAFF
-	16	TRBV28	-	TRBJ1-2	TGTGCCAGCAGTTTAGAGCTGGGGGCGCTTTCGGAGGGCTACACCTTC	CASSLELGALSEGYTF
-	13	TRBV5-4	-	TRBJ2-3	TGTGCCAGCAGCTTCGGGGGCACAGATACGCAGTATTTT	CASSFGGTDTQYF
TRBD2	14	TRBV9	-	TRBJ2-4	TGTGCCAGCAGCCCCAGACTAGCGGGGAACATTCAGTACTTC	CASSPRLAGNIQYF
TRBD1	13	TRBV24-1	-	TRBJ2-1	TGTGCCACCGAAGGGACAGGGAGGAATGAGCAGTTCTTC	CATEGTGRNEQFF
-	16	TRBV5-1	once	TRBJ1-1	TGCGCCAGCAGCTTGGTCCCGGGACAAGTGAACACTGAAGCTTTCTTT	CASSLVPGQVNTEAFF
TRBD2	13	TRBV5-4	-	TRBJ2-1	TGTGCCAGCAGCCTAGTGGGGGGGAATGAGCAGTTCTTC	CASSLVGGNEQFF
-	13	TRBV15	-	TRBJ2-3	TGTGCCACCGGGGGGGCCCTCACAGATACGCAGTATTTT	CATGGALTDTQYF
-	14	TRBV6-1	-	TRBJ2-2	TGTGCCAGCAGTGAACTAGAGGTCACCGGGGAGCTGTTTTTT	CASSELEVTGELFF
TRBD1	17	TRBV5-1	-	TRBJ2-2	TGCGCCAGCAGCTTGGATGCCGGGACAGGGAACACCGGGGAGCTGTTTTTT	CASSLDAGTGNTGELFF
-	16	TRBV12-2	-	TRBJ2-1	TGTGCAAGTCGCTTACGCCAGTGGGAGACCTACAATGAGCAGTTCTTC	CASRLRQWETYNEQFF
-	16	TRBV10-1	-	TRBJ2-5	TGCGCCATTTTCACGGACTCAAGTTCCCAAAATTGGACCCAGTACTTC	CAIFTDSSSQNWTQYF
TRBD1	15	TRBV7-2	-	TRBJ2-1	TGTGCCAGCAGCACAGGACAGGGATCCTACAATGAGCAGTTCTTC	CASSTGQGSYNEQFF